This T cell receptor (beta chain) derives from a study of T cell responses to AZD1222 COVID-19 vaccine (dated by TCRdb to 2020 to 2022). The study in broad terms: TCR sequencing was performed for roughly 250 trial participants, of whom about 200 were given two doses of AZD1222 and some 26 were given two doses of MenACWY control vaccine. Trial participants were enrolled by age into 18-55, 56-69 and 70-plus year subgroups, with roughly 150, 30 and 60 TCR-sequenced participants respectively.

Counted from cysteine to phenylalanine, this CDR3 has 15 amino acids. The entry retains the CDR3 DNA only, 45 bases that are in frame from base 1. For CDR1 and CDR2, the germline V gene (reference sequence) lists DFQATT and SNEGSKA. The junction shows trimming of 3 bases on V and 2 bases on J, and the gene matches do not reach 6 bases of it. Read against the paper, the sample's time point label means: about 28 days (+/-7) after the second vaccine dose. AZD1222 recipients given second doses at about 4 weeks or at about 12 weeks were pooled, since spike-specific TCR depth and breadth were not found to differ between the two schedules. Samples from vaccinated people were obtained from the UK trials COV001 and COV002, which included a single-blind randomized controlled phase 2/3 trial of AZD1222 (ChAdOx1 nCoV-19) in healthy adults. Trial participant PBMC samples were collected at day 0 and day 28 after the second dose for TCRbeta chain sequencing.

Turning to this clone: The target of this receptor is not known. Base qualities are missing; no much larger clone stands one base away.

The CDR3 regions of human TCRbeta chains were analyzed by immunosequencing. In the paper's pipeline: TCRs in the repertoires were compared against a reference library of SARS-CoV-2-specific TCRs that had been generated with the MIRA antigen-specificity platform. Breadth was defined as the fraction of unique TCRs that were SARS-CoV-2-associated. Depth was defined as the fraction of total T cells that were SARS-CoV-2-associated. Using the MIRA data, each spike-specific TCR was mapped to the spike region that the TCR reacts to and placed in a CD4 or CD8 class. Log10-transformed breadth and depth values were compared by one-way ANOVA with Sidak's multiple comparisons tests. This immuneACCESS table, as held by TCRdb, lists in-frame sequences with V and J called but not all clones. Of the missing ones, under half trace to an unresolved V gene in checked studies; the others have no known cause. That table gives V, J and clone size, and the DNA gave D and trimming. In this sample the table shows 190,000 or so clones, approximately 93% of which occur a single time. Approximately 1% of the sample is in the top ten clones.

The research as a whole found: A significant rise in spike-specific TCR breadth and depth was observed after two AZD1222 doses relative to day 0 and relative to MenACWY recipients. The 56-69-year group was small, and its depth increase did not reach significance, likely because of low power. Nearly half of unique spike-specific TCRs reportedly recognized epitopes outside regions mutated in the B.1.351 and B.1.1.7 variants. Because no day 14 peak-response samples were available, the repertoires could be characterized only after the peak T cell response. The vaccine-associated CD4 TCRs covered the entire spike protein, and the dominant responses fell in regions 160-218 and 743-854. Only a handful of AZD1222 recipients were SARS-CoV-2 seropositive at baseline, limiting conclusions about previously exposed vaccinees. Participants were mostly white British, with more females than males. The authors suggested clonal diversity may have been underestimated.

This TCR derives from an adult who received the AZD1222 COVID-19 vaccine. The V gene is TRBV20-1 and the J gene is TRBJ1-1, with TRBD1 identical over 10 junction bases. Sample: peripheral blood, taken 28 days after the second AZD1222 dose. CDR3 reads: CSASWDRGVNTEAFF. The sequence in DNA is TGCAGTGCTAGTTGGGACAGGGGCGTTAACACTGAAGCTTTCTTT.